This record concerns one TCR beta chain sequence. This entry belongs to a study of blood T cell repertoires in COVID-19. About the research overall: The United States, Italy and Spain provided the acute and convalescent COVID-19 samples. Nucleic acid was either cDNA or gDNA, and it came from T cells, B-cell-depleted T cells, or PBMCs.

Some clones are missing from TCRdb's copy, which holds only in-frame ones; the method was immunoSEQ multiplex PCR. Of hundreds of thousands of clones listed, approximately 86% are singletons. The germline gives CDR1 MGHRA, CDR2 YSYEKL. This CDR3 is 15 amino acids long. V lost 2 bases and J 8 bases, leaving 15 bases between the germline ends. Material: peripheral blood. This chain connects TRBV4-1 to TRBJ1-4; perhaps TRBD1 as D (5 bases). This receptor was identified in a woman in her 70s with COVID-19, enrolled during active disease. CDR3 sequence: CASSQHPSGGEKLFF. The CDR3 coding sequence is TGCGCCAGCAGCCAACACCCTTCTGGGGGGGAAAAACTGTTTTTT.